In its sample, the clone carrying this TCR beta chain was seen once. The antigen remains unidentified. These data belong to a study of Tregs in tolerant kidney transplant recipients. Whole-study findings and limits: Findings come from small patient numbers and require larger validation. Biological reproducibility was not directly addressed in this study. Expanding Tregs on activated donor B cells appeared to best identify donor-specific TCRbeta clones.

Clones were sequenced by immunoSEQ multiplex PCR, and TCRdb holds only the in-frame ones, with some missing. This sample has under 300,000 clones, with 80% to 85% found just once. Unstimulated regulatory T cells (CD4+CD25+CD127-), CD4+CD25- non-regulatory cells, CD4 and CD8 cells were FACS-sorted from thawed PBMCs. Germline assignment: CDR1 GTSNPN and CDR2 SVGIG (reference sequence). The V and J ends lost 3 bases and 6 bases respectively, with 18 bases between them. There are 14 residues in the CDR3. The material sequenced was CD4+ T cells from blood. The clonotype was recovered from a human donor in good health. The chain joins TRBV30 to TRBJ2-7; D is perhaps TRBD1 (5 bases). CDR3 loop: CAWSSRVPYGEQYF. The CDR3 region has the DNA TGTGCCTGGAGCTCCAGGGTCCCTTATGGCGAGCAGTACTTC.